The 8 T cell receptor beta chains given below trace back to one sample, sequenced in a study of CD8 T cells in Susac syndrome. RNA was extracted with the RNeasy kit, and a quantity of roughly 0.45 to 1 ug was reverse transcribed using random hexamers. TCRdb redid the calling of the immunoSEQ multiplex PCR reads with MiXCR, one entry per CDR3 protein. In the table there are some 200,000 distinct CDR3 sequences, around 96% of which are singletons. Sequenced: CD4+ T cells from PBMCs. These receptors came from a human donor with multiple sclerosis.

The chain recombines TRBV20-1 with TRBJ2-3, with D possibly matching TRBD2 (6 bases). CDR3 length equals 13 residues. V shed 5 bases and J shed 1 base, with 10 bases lying between them. Germline V CDR1 and CDR2: DFQATT, SNEGSKA (reference sequence). CDR3 sequence (DNA): TGCAGTGCTTCGTGGGGGGGCACAGATACGCAGTATTTT. Its translation is CSASWGGTDTQYF.

The chain is built from TRBV30 and TRBJ2-1; 12 bases align to TRBD2. Looked up from germline, CDR1 is GTSNPN and CDR2 is SVGIG (reference sequence). The ends lost 6 bases at V and 5 bases at J; junction bases unmatched: 2. This CDR3 is built from 13 residues. The CDR3 loop is CACTSGGNNEQFF. CDR3 sequence (DNA): TGTGCCTGTACTAGCGGGGGGAACAATGAGCAGTTCTTC.

The chain combines TRBV9 with TRBJ2-7, with no clear D. The CDR3 length is 15 residues. The V end was cut by 0 bases, the J end by 3 bases, with 13 bases between. The germline CDR1 and CDR2 sequences are SGDLS and YYNGEE. The CDR3 nucleotides are TGTGCCAGCAGCGTAGATGTCAGTTCTTTCTACGAGCAGTACTTC. Residues: CASSVDVSSFYEQYF.

The chain combines TRBV15 with TRBJ2-3; the D is unclear. CDR1 and CDR2 from the germline V gene are LNHNV and YYDKDF (reference sequence). The CDR3 runs 13 residues. V was pared by 8 bases and J by 0 bases, with 9 bases between. CDR3 coding DNA: TGTGCCACCGGAAGACGGAGCACAGATACGCAGTATTTT. Its protein product is CATGRRSTDTQYF.

V usage is TRBV6-5 and J usage is TRBJ2-6; D is unresolved. V lost 2 bases and J 4 bases, leaving 6 bases between the germline ends. The CDR3 loop spans 14 amino acids. Germline assignment: CDR1 MNHEY and CDR2 SVGAGI. CDR3 loop: CASSYIRGANVLTF. The CDR3 coding sequence is TGTGCCAGCAGTTACATCCGCGGGGCCAACGTCCTGACTTTC.

This sequence joins TRBV12-3 or TRBV12-4 and TRBJ2-1; TRBD2 aligns across 11 bases. The J segment lost 3 bases and the V segment lost 8 bases, leaving 0 bases of the junction unmatched. The CDR3 runs to 13 residues. This CDR3 is CASLAGGYNEQFF. The CDR3 DNA reads as TGTGCCAGCCTAGCGGGGGGCTACAATGAGCAGTTCTTC.

The V and J genes are TRBV6-6 and TRBJ2-7; tentative D call: TRBD2 (6 bases). The V gene lost 8 bases and the J gene lost 3 bases, with 17 bases spanning the gap. The CDR3 sequence is 14 residues long. The V gene's germline CDR1 is MNHNY and CDR2 SVGAGI (reference sequence). The chain's CDR3 is CASQTGTGDYEQYF. The CDR3 DNA follows: TGTGCCAGCCAGACCGGGACTGGGGACTACGAGCAGTACTTC.

The chain has TRBV4-2 and TRBJ1-2; D is ambiguous. The ends were cut back, 0 bases at V and 14 bases at J, with 13 bases in the middle. Germline V lookup: CDR1 LGHNA, CDR2 YNFKEQ. The length of the CDR3 is 12 residues. The CDR3 DNA is TGTGCCAGCAGCCAAGATAATCGACTACCAACCTTC. Residues: CASSQDNRLPTF.